A single sample gave rise to the 18 T cell receptor beta chains below, sequenced in a study of identical twins. TCRdb analysed the 5' RACE reads with MiXCR anew, one entry per CDR3 protein. The table lists about 470,000 distinct CDR3 sequences, 20% to 30% of them singletons. These same records also appear under a second study, on T cells expressing NK-cell markers.

Material: CD4+ T cells sorted from blood. These receptors came from a woman between 18 and 30 years old in good health.

This clonotype was picked up a small number of times. The chain uses TRBV6-2 or TRBV6-3 and TRBJ2-6, with a tentative D call TRBD2 (6 bases). Germline V CDR1 and CDR2: MNHEY, SVGEGT. With 7 bases removed from V and 0 bases from J, the gap between germline ends came to 31 bases. The CDR3 loop spans 22 amino acids. CDR3 coding DNA: TGTGCCAGCATCCGCAGTCGGCGGGGAGTACTCACCCCCTTCTCTGGGGCCAACGTCCTGACTTTC. Its protein product is CASIRSRRGVLTPFSGANVLTF.

This rearrangement joins TRBV30 to TRBJ2-3; the D gene is possibly TRBD2 (7 bases). Trimming shortened V by 0 bases and J by 3 bases, and 13 bases separated the two germline ends. The CDR3 is 15 amino acids. CDR1 and CDR2 from the germline V gene are GTSNPN and SVGIG (reference sequence). The CDR3 region has the DNA TGTGCCTGGAGTGTACGGGGGGCAGGAACAGATACGCAGTATTTT. Translated: CAWSVRGAGTDTQYF.

This chain joins TRBV20-1 and TRBJ2-2; D is possibly TRBD1 or TRBD2 (6 bases each). Trimming pared 5 bases from V and 1 base from J, leaving 17 bases between. CDR1 is DFQATT, CDR2 SNEGSKA, per germline (reference sequence). This CDR3 spans 16 amino acids. In DNA form, the CDR3 reads TGCAGTGCTGGGCCGGGGGCAAACATGAACACCGGGGAGCTGTTTTTT. Its translation: CSAGPGANMNTGELFF.

Only a few counts were recorded for this clonotype. The CDR3 coding sequence is TGTGCCAGCAGCCAAGGAGCGGGATGGTACAATGAGCAGTTCTTC. Translating gives CASSQGAGWYNEQFF. This chain links TRBV3-1 with TRBJ2-1, with 7 bases aligning to TRBD2. The CDR3 has 15 amino acids. Looked up from germline, CDR1 is LGHDT and CDR2 is YNNKEL (reference sequence). V gave up 1 base and J gave up 4 bases; unmatched junction bases: 4.

The chain joins TRBV5-1 to TRBJ2-1; D is possibly TRBD2 (5 bases). This CDR3 has 15 residues. Trimming cost V 4 bases and J 10 bases, with 21 bases left between them. Germline CDR1 and CDR2: SGHRS and YFSETQ. This CDR3 is CASSRQPSNSPEQFF. DNA for the CDR3: TGCGCCAGCAGCCGTCAGCCTAGCAACTCGCCGGAGCAGTTCTTC.

This clonotype was counted a few times. The chain carries TRBV6-5 and TRBJ2-1; no reliable D call. With 2 bases removed from V and 8 bases from J, the gap between germline ends came to 13 bases. The length of the CDR3 is 14 residues. Germline assignment: CDR1 MNHEY and CDR2 SVGAGI. As DNA, the CDR3 is TGTGCCAGCAGTTACGGAACAGAGTCGGATGAGCAGTTCTTC. This sequence encodes CASSYGTESDEQFF.

The chain uses TRBV27 and TRBJ2-5, with 12 positions matching TRBD2. The CDR3 spans 17 residues. Germline values: CDR1 MNHEY, CDR2 SMNVEV (reference sequence). J gave up 5 bases and V 9 bases, and 16 bases lay outside the gene matches. CDR3 sequence reads: CASGRVPTSGRWETQYF. In nucleotides, the CDR3 is TGTGCCAGTGGGAGGGTTCCGACTAGCGGGAGATGGGAGACCCAGTACTTC.

The CDR3 bases are TGCGCCAGCAGCTTGGGGACAGGGCCAGAGACCCAGTACTTC. This encodes CASSLGTGPETQYF. J is TRBJ2-5 and V is TRBV5-1, with 8 positions matching TRBD1. V was clipped by 0 bases and J by 4 bases; unmatched bases: 2. CDR3 length: 14 amino acids. Germline V CDR1 and CDR2: SGHRS, YFSETQ.

The table lists this clonotype with a few counts. The V call is TRBV10-3, the J call TRBJ2-2, with D hard to call. V was pared by 4 bases and J by 4 bases, with 13 bases between. The CDR3 loop spans 15 amino acids. From germline, CDR1 is ENHRY and CDR2 SYGVKD. The DNA of the CDR3 is TGTGCCATCAGTGGGAACAGTCCAGGCACCGGGGAGCTGTTTTTT. This sequence encodes CAISGNSPGTGELFF.

This clonotype was observed a few times. The J gene is TRBJ1-1, the V gene TRBV7-8, with a possible D match to TRBD1 (6 bases). The ends were cut back, 2 bases at V and 11 bases at J, with 18 bases in the middle. CDR1 and CDR2 (germline): SGHVS, FQNEAQ. The CDR3 consists of 14 residues. DNA of the CDR3: TGTGCCAGCAGCTTAACAGGGTCCCTTAGCCGGGCTTTCTTT. Its protein is CASSLTGSLSRAFF.

V is TRBV20-1 and J is TRBJ2-5, with a possible D match to TRBD2 (5 bases). Deletions cut 2 bases from V and 5 bases from J, with 12 bases between. The CDR3 consists of 13 residues. The germline V gene encodes CDR1 DFQATT and CDR2 SNEGSKA (reference sequence). The CDR3 DNA sequence: TGCAGTGCTAGAATGGCGGGTGGGGAGACCCAGTACTTC. This encodes CSARMAGGETQYF.

This clonotype was observed a few times. This CDR3 is CASSWGSEGEQFF. CDR3 DNA sequence: TGTGCCAGCAGTTGGGGTAGCGAGGGTGAGCAGTTCTTC. The chain combines TRBV6-5 with TRBJ2-1, with D tentatively TRBD2 (5 bases). This CDR3 comprises 13 residues. From germline, CDR1 is MNHEY and CDR2 SVGAGI. Trimming removed 4 bases from V and 9 bases from J, with 13 bases in between.

The rearrangement links TRBV29-1 to TRBJ2-3; D is unresolved. The CDR3 spans 12 residues. Per the germline V gene, CDR1 is SQVTM and CDR2 is ANQGSEA. V was pared by 7 bases and J by 4 bases, with 12 bases between. CDR3 loop: CSASRLPDTQYF. In nucleotides, the CDR3 is TGCAGCGCTTCAAGGTTACCAGATACGCAGTATTTT.

A few counts support this clonotype. The chain joins TRBV29-1 to TRBJ2-7, with D possibly called TRBD1 or TRBD2 (5 bases each). Germline V CDR1 and CDR2: SQVTM, ANQGSEA. Trimming removed 2 bases from V and 2 bases from J, with 25 bases in between. The CDR3 spans 18 residues. The CDR3 DNA follows: TGCAGCGTTGAATATTTATCGGACCCGGGACGGGAAACCTACGAGCAGTACTTC. It encodes CSVEYLSDPGRETYEQYF.

The CDR3, as DNA: TGTGCCATCAGTGAACCCGGGGGGTATAGCACAGATACGCAGTATTTT. This sequence encodes CAISEPGGYSTDTQYF. This rearrangement joins TRBV10-3 to TRBJ2-3, with 7 positions matching TRBD2. The V gene end was trimmed by 3 bases and the J gene end by 0 bases; junction bases not matched to a gene: 6. The CDR3 is 16 amino acids. The germline CDR1 and CDR2 sequences are ENHRY and SYGVKD.

This clonotype was recorded many times. The V and J genes are TRBV12-3 or TRBV12-4 and TRBJ2-5; no definite D call. The CDR3 extends over 11 amino acids. V was pared by 3 bases and J by 5 bases, with 4 bases between. The CDR3 is CASSFLETQYF. In DNA form, the CDR3 reads TGTGCCAGCAGTTTTCTTGAGACCCAGTACTTC.

The chain combines TRBV10-3 with TRBJ2-7; TRBD2 might be the D (6 bases). Germline V gene lookup returns CDR1 ENHRY and CDR2 SYGVKD. The CDR3 covers 14 residues. V was trimmed by 7 bases and J by 0 bases, leaving 13 bases between them. The CDR3 DNA is TGTGCCATCAAAGCGGAGGGCGTCTCCTACGAGCAGTACTTC. This translates into CAIKAEGVSYEQYF.

The chain joins TRBV18 to TRBJ2-5; D gene ambiguous. The CDR3 sequence is 13 residues long. The V and J ends lost 6 bases and 1 base respectively, with 9 bases between them. Germline CDR1 is KGHSH and CDR2 is LQKENI. The chain's CDR3 is CASSESSQETQYF. The CDR3, as DNA: TGTGCCAGCTCGGAGAGCAGCCAAGAGACCCAGTACTTC.